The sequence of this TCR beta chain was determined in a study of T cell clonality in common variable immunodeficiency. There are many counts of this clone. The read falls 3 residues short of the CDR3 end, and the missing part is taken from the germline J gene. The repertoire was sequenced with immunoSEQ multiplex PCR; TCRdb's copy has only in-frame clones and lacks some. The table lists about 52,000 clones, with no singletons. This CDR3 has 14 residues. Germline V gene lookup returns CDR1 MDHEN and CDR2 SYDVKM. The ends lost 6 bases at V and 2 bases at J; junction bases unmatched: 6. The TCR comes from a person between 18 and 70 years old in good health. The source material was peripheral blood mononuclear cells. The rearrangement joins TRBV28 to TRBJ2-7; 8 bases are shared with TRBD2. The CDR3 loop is CASSSGLVPYEQYF. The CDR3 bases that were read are TGTGCCAGCAGCTCGGGACTAGTACCCTACGAG. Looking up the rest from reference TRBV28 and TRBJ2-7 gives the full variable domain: DVKVTQSSRYLVKRTGEKVFLECVQDMDHENMFWYRQDPGLGLRLIYFSYDVKMKEKGDIPEGYSVSREKKERFSLILESASTNQTSMYLCASSSGLVPYEQYFGPGTRLTVT.